Listed below are T cell receptor beta chains from one sample, sequenced in a study of blood T cells in healthy people across ages. TCRdb re-called the 5' RACE reads through MiXCR, storing one row per CDR3 protein. This table has 910,000 or so distinct CDR3 sequences, around 54% appearing once. Input material: blood. The receptors shown here come from a woman in her fifties or sixties in good health. Both conserved end residues are part of each CDR3. The order of the fields is CDR3 length, J gene, V gene, D gene, clone size, CDR3 DNA, CDR3 protein. The D gene is left open where the match is weak. Size is omitted from some rows. Given values are once, few, many or a class for expanded clones.

14 TRBJ1-2 TRBV5-6 NA NA TGTGCCAGCAGCTTGGAAAGGTCAAACTATGGCTACACCTTC CASSLERSNYGYTF
18 TRBJ2-1 TRBV9 NA NA TGTGCCAGCAGCGTAGGGGGCGGCGGACTGGGGGCTTACAATGAGCAGTTCTTC CASSVGGGGLGAYNEQFF
11 TRBJ2-3 TRBV29-1 NA few TGCAGCGGCTCCGTAGCAAATAGCGGGTATTTT CSGSVANSGYF
14 TRBJ1-1 TRBV15 NA NA TGTGCCACCAGCAGAGCAGGGGTAGGAATCGAAGCTTTCTTT CATSRAGVGIEAFF
15 TRBJ2-7 TRBV2 NA many TGTGCCAGCAGGGACCAGGGCCTCAAGGGATACGAGCAGTACTTC CASRDQGLKGYEQYF
14 TRBJ1-2 TRBV9 NA NA TGTGCCAGCAGCCCGGCGGGGGGGCGCAGTGGCTACACCTTC CASSPAGGRSGYTF
16 TRBJ1-2 TRBV18 NA NA TGTGCCAGCTCACCTTATTCGGGGGCTAGCAGCTATGGCTACACCTTC CASSPYSGASSYGYTF
14 TRBJ2-1 TRBV15 NA NA TGTGCCACCAACCTCCGGCTCACCGGCAATGAGCAGTTCTTC CATNLRLTGNEQFF
15 TRBJ2-7 TRBV7-9 TRBD2 NA TGTGCCAGCAGCTCGCCCGGCGGGAGCAGCTACGAGCAGTACTTC CASSSPGGSSYEQYF
13 TRBJ2-1 TRBV20-1 TRBD1 few TGCAGTGCTAGACGGACAGGGAAAAATGAGCAGTTCTTC CSARRTGKNEQFF
19 TRBJ2-6 TRBV20-1 NA few TGCAGTGCTAGAGTATGGGGCAGGAACCGTCTCTCTGGGGCCAACGTCCTGACTTTC CSARVWGRNRLSGANVLTF
14 TRBJ1-2 TRBV6-6 NA NA TGTGCCAGCAGTTCTCAGACAGAGCGCTATGGCTACACCTTC CASSSQTERYGYTF
16 TRBJ2-3 TRBV10-3 TRBD2 NA TGTGCCATCAGTGACCCGTCGCGGGAGGGCCAAGATACGCAGTATTTT CAISDPSREGQDTQYF
15 TRBJ2-3 TRBV2 NA few TGTGCCAGCAGTGACCCTGGACAATTCACAGATACGCAGTATTTT CASSDPGQFTDTQYF
15 TRBJ2-3 TRBV20-1 NA NA TGCAGTGCTAGAGATCGGGCCCAGAGCACAGATACGCAGTATTTT CSARDRAQSTDTQYF
14 TRBJ2-7 TRBV5-6 TRBD2 NA TGTGCCAGCAGCTCCGACGGGGGGTTCCACGAGCAGTACTTC CASSSDGGFHEQYF
16 TRBJ2-1 TRBV20-1 TRBD1 NA TGCAGTGCTAGAAAGGGTCGACAGGGTGGCTACAATGAGCAGTTCTTC CSARKGRQGGYNEQFF
17 TRBJ2-6 TRBV4-3 NA NA TGCGCCAGCAGCCAACAGGGTCAGGAGGGTGGGGCCAACGTCCTGACTTTC CASSQQGQEGGANVLTF